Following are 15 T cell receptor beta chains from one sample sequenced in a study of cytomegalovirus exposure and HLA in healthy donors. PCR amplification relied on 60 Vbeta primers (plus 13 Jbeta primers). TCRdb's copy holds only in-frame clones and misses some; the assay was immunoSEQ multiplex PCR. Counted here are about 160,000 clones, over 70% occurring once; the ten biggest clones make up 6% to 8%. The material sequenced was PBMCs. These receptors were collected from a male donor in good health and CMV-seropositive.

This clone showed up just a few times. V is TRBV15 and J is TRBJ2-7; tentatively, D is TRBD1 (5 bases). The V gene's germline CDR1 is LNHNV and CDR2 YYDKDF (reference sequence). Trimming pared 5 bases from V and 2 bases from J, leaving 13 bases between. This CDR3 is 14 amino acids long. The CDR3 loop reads CATSSQGSPYEQYF. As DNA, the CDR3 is TGTGCCACCAGCTCCCAGGGTAGCCCCTACGAGCAGTACTTC.

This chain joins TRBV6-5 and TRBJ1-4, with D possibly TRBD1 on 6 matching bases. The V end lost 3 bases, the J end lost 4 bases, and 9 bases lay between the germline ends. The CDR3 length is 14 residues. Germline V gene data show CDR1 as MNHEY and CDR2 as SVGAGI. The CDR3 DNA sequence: TGTGCCAGCAGTTATGGACAGATTAATGAAAAACTGTTTTTT. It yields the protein CASSYGQINEKLFF.

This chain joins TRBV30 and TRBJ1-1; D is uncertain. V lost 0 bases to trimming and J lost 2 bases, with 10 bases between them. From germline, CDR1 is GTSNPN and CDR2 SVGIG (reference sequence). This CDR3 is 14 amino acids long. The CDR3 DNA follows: TGTGCCTGGAGTGTTGGGAGGTATAACACTGAAGCTTTCTTT. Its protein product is CAWSVGRYNTEAFF.

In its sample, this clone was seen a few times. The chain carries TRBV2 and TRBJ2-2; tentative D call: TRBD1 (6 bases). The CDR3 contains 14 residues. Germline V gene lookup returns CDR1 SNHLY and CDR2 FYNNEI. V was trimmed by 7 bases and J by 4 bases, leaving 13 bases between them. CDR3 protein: CASTKNRVTGELFF. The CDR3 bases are TGTGCCAGCACCAAAAACAGGGTCACCGGGGAGCTGTTTTTT. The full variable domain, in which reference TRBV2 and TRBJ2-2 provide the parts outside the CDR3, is EPEVTQTPSHQVTQMGQEVILRCVPISNHLYFYWYRQILGQKVEFLVSFYNNEISEKSEIFDDQFSVERPDGSNFTLKIRSTKLEDSAMYFCASTKNRVTGELFFGEGSRLTVL.

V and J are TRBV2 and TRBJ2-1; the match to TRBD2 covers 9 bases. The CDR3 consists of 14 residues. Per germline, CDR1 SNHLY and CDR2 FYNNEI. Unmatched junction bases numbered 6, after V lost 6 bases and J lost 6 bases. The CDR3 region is CASRLVTSGNEQFF. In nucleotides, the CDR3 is TGTGCCAGCAGGTTGGTGACTAGCGGCAATGAGCAGTTCTTC.

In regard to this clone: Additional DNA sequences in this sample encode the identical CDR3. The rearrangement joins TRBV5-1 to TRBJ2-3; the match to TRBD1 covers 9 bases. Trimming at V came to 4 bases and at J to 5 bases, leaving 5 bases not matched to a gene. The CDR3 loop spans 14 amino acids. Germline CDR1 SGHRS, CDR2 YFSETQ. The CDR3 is CASSISTGGDTQYF. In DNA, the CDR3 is TGCGCCAGCAGCATTTCGACAGGGGGAGATACGCAGTATTTT. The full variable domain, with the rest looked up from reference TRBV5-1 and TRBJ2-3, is KAGVTQTPRYLIKTRGQQVTLSCSPISGHRSVSWYQQTPGQGLQFLFEYFSETQRNKGNFPGRFSGRQFSNSRSEMNVSTLELGDSALYLCASSISTGGDTQYFGPGTRLTVL.

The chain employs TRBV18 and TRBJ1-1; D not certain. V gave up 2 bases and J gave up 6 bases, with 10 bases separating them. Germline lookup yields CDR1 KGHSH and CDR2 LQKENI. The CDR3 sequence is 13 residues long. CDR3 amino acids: CASSPWPVAEAFF. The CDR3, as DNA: TGTGCCAGCTCACCATGGCCCGTCGCTGAAGCTTTCTTT.

The chain's CDR3 is CASSYSTGGGNTEAFF. The DNA of the CDR3 is TGTGCCAGCAGTTACTCGACTGGAGGCGGGAACACTGAAGCTTTCTTT. The V and J genes are TRBV6-5 and TRBJ1-1; D call uncertain. The germline gives CDR1 MNHEY, CDR2 SVGAGI. The CDR3 spans 16 residues. V dropped 0 bases and J dropped 1 base, with 12 bases sitting between them.

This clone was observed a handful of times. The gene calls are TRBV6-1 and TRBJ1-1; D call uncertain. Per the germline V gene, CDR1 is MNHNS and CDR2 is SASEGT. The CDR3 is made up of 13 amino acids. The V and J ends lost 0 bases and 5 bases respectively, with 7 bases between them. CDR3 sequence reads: CASSEARGTEAFF. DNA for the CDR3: TGTGCCAGCAGTGAAGCTCGGGGAACTGAAGCTTTCTTT.

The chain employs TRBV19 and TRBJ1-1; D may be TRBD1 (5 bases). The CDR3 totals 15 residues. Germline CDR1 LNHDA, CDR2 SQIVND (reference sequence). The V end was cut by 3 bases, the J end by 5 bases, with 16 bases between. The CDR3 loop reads CASSIGTDYGTEAFF. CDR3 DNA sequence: TGTGCCAGTAGTATTGGGACGGACTATGGAACTGAAGCTTTCTTT.

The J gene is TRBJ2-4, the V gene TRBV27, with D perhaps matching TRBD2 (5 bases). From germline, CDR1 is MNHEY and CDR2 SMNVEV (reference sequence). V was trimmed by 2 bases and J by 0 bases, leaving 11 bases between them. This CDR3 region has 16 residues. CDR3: CASSLRGSLAKNIQYF. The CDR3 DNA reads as TGTGCCAGCAGTTTAAGAGGGTCCTTAGCCAAAAACATTCAGTACTTC.

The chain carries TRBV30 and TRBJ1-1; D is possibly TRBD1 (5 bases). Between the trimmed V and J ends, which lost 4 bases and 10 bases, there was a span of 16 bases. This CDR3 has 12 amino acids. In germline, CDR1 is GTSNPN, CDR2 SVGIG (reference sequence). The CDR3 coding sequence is TGTGCCTGGACCCAGATTCCGGGGGGAGCTTTCTTT. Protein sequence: CAWTQIPGGAFF.

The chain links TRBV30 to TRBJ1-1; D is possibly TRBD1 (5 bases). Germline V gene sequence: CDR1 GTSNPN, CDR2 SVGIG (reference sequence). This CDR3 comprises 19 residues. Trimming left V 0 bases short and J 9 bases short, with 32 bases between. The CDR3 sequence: CAWSVEYGGTFSKSRKAFF. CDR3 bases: TGTGCCTGGAGTGTAGAGTATGGAGGGACCTTCTCGAAGAGTAGAAAAGCTTTCTTT.

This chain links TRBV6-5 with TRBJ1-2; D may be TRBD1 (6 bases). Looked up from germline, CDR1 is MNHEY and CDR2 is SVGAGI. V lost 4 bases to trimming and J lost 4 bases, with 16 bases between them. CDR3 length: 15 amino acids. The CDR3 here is CASSSLDRPTYGYTF. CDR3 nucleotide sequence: TGTGCCAGCAGTTCCTTAGACAGGCCAACCTATGGCTACACCTTC.

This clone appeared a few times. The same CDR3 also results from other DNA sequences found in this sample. The CDR3 here is CSVARETQYF. The DNA for the CDR3 is TGCAGCGTTGCCAGGGAGACCCAGTACTTC. This chain connects TRBV29-1 to TRBJ2-5; no reliable D call. CDR1 and CDR2 (germline): SQVTM, ANQGSEA. The CDR3 covers 10 residues. V shed 4 bases and J shed 5 bases, with 5 bases lying between them.